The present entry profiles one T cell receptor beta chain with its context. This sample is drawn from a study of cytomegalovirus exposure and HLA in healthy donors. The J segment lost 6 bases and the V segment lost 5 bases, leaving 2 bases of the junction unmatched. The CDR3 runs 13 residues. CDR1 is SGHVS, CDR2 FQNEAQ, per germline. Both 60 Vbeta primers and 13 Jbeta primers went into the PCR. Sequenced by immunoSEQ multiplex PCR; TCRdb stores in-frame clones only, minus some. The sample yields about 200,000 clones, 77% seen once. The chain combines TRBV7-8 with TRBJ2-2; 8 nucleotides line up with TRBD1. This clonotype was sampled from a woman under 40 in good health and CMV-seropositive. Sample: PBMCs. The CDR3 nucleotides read TGTGCCAGCAGCCAGGGGGCCGCCGGGGAGCTGTTTTTT. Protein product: CASSQGAAGELFF.